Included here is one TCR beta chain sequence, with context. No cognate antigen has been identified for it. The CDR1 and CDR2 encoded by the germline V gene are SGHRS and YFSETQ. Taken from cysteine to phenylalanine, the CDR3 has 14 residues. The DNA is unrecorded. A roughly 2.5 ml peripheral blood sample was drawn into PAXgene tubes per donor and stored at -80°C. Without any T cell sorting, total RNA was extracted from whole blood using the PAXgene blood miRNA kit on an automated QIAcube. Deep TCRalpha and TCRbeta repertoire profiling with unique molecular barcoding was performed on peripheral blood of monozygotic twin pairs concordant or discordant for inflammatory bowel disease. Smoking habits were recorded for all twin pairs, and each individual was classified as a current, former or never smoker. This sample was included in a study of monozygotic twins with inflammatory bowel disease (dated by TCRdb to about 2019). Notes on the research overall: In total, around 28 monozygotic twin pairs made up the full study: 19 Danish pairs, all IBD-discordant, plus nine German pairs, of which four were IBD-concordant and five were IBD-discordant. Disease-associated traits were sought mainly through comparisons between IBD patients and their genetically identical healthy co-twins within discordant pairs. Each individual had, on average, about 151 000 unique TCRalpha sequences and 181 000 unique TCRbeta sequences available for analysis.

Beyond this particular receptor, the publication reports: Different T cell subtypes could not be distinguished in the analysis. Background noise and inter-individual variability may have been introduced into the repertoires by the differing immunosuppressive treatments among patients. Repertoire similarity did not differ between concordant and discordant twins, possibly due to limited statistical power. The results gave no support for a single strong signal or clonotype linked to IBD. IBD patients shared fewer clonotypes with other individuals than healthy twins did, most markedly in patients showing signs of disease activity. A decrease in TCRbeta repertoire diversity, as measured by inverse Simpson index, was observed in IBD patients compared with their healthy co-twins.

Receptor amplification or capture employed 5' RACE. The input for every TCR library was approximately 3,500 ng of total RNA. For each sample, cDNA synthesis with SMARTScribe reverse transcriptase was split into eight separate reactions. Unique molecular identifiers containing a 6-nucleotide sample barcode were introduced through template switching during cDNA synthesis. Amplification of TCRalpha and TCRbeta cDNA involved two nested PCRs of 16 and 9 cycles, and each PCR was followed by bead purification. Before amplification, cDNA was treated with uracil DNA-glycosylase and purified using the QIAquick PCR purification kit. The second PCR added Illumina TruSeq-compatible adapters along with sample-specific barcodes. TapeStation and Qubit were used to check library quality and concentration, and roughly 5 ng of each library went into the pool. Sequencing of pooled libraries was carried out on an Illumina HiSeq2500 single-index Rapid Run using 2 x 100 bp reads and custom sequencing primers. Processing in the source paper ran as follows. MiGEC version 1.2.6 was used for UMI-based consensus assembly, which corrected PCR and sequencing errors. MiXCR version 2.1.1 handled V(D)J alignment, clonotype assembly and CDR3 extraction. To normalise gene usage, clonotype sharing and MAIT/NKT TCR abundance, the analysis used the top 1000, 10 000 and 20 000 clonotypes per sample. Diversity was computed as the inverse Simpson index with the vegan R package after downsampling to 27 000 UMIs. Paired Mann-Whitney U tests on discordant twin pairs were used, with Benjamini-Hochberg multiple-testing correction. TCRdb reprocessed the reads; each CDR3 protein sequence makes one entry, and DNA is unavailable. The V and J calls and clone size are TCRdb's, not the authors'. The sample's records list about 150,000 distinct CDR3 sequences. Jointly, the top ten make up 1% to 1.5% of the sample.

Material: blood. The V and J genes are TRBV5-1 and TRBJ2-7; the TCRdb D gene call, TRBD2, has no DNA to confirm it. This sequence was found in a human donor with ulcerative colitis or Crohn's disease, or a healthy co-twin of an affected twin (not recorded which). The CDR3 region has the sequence CASSYGTSSREQYF.